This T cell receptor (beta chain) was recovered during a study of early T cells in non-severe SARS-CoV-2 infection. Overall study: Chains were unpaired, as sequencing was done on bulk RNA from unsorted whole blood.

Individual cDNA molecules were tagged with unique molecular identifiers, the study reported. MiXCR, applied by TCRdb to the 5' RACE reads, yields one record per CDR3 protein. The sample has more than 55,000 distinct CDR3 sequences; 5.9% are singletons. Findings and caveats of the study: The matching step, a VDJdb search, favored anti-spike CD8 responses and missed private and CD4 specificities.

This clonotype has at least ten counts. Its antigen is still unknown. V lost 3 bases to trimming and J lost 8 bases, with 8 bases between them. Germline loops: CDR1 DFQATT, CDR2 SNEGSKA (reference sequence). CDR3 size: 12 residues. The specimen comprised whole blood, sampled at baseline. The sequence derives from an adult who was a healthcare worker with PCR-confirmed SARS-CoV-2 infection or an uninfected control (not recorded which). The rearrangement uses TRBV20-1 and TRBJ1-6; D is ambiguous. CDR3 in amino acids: CSASNTDSPLHF. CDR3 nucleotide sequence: TGCAGTGCTAGTAATACGGATTCACCCCTCCACTTT.